This TCR beta chain was retrieved from a study of metastatic and nonmetastatic thyroid tumors. Every patient underwent thyroid surgery untreated. TCRdb re-processed the PCR reads through MiXCR. The sample gives approximately 40,000 clones, 40% to 55% of which show up once; roughly a quarter is in the top ten. The CDR3 length is 12 residues. V was pared by 7 bases and J by 2 bases, with 9 bases between. From germline, CDR1 is MDHEN and CDR2 SYDVKM. Sequencing used tumor tissue. The TCR sequence derives from a male donor with papillary thyroid cancer or a benign thyroid nodule (not recorded which). Some clones in this sample may be carry-over from other donors' samples. The chain links TRBV28 to TRBJ2-7; D possibly corresponds to TRBD2 (6 bases). The CDR3 coding sequence is TGTGCCAGCACCGGGAGTACCTACGAGCAGTACTTC. It codes for CASTGSTYEQYF.